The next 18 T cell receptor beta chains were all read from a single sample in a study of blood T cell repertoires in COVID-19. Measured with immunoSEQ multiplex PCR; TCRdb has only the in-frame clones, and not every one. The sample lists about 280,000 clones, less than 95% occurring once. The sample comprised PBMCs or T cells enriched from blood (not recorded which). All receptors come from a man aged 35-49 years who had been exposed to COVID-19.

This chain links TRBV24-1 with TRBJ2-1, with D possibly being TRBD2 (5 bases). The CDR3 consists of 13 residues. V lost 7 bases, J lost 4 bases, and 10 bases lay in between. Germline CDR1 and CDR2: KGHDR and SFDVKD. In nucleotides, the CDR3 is TGTGCCACCAGCGGGCCGGGATACAATGAGCAGTTCTTC. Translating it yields CATSGPGYNEQFF.

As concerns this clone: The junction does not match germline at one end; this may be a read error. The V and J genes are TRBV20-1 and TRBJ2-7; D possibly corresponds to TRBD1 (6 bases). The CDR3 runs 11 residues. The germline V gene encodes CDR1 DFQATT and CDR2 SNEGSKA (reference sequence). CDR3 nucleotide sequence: TGCAGTGCTCTAAAGGGGGAGAACAAGTTCTTC. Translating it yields CSALKGENKFF.

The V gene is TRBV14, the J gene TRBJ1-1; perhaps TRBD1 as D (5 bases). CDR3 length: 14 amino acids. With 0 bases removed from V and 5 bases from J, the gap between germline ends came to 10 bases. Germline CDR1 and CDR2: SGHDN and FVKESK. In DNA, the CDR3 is TGTGCCAGCAGCCAAGAGGTCCAGGGTACTGAAGCTTTCTTT. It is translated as CASSQEVQGTEAFF.

CDR3 nucleotides: TGTGCCAGCAGCCCCGGAGGCCGGGGAGAGACCCAGTACTTC. Amino acids: CASSPGGRGETQYF. The chain couples TRBV5-6 to TRBJ2-5, with TRBD2 as a possible D gene (5 bases). Germline V lookup: CDR1 SGHDT, CDR2 YYEEEE. Trimming removed 4 bases at V and 4 bases at J, with 14 bases between. The CDR3 runs 14 residues.

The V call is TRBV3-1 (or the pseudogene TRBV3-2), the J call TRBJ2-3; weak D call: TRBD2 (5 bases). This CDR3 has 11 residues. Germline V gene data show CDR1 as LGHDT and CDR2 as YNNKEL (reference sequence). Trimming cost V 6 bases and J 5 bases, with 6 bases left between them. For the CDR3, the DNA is TGTGCCAGCAGGGACTTAGATACGCAGTATTTT. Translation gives CASRDLDTQYF.

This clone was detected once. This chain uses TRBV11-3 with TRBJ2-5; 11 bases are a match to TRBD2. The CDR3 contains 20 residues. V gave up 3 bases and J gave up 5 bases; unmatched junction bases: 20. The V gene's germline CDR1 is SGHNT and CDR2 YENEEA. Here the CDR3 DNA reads TGTGCCAGCAGCTTTGTTGTCGCAGAATTAGCGGGAGGGCCCGGGGAGACCCAGTACTTC. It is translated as CASSFVVAELAGGPGETQYF. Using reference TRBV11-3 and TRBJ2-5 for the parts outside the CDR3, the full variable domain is EAGVVQSPRYKIIEKKQPVAFWCNPISGHNTLYWYLQNLGQGPELLIRYENEEAVDDSQLPKDRFSAERLKGVDSTLKIQPAELGDSAVYLCASSFVVAELAGGPGETQYFGPGTRLLVL.

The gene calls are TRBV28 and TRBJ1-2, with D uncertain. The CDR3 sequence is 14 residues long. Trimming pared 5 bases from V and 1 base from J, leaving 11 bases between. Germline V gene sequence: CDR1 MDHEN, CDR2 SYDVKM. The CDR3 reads CASSALRYNYGYTF. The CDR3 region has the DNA TGTGCCAGCAGTGCACTTCGATATAACTATGGCTACACCTTC.

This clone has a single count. CDR3 nucleotides: TGCAGCGTTACAGACAGGGGGCGAAATAATTCACCCCTCCACTTT. Amino acid sequence: CSVTDRGRNNSPLHF. The V call is TRBV29-1, the J call TRBJ1-6, with 10 bases identical to TRBD1. V dropped 5 bases and J dropped 5; count of bases not matched to a gene: 6. This CDR3 is 15 amino acids long. Germline CDR1 reads SQVTM; CDR2 reads ANQGSEA.

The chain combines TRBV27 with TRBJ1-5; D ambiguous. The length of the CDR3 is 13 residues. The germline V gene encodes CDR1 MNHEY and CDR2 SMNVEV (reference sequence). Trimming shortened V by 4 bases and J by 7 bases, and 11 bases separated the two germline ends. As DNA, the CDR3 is TGTGCCAGCAGTTGGTCCGCGGGGCAGCCCCAGCATTTT. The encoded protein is CASSWSAGQPQHF.

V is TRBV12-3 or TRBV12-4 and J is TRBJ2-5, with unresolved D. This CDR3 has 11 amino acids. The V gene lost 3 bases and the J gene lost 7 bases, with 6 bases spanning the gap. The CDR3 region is CASSFVRTQYF. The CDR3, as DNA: TGTGCCAGCAGTTTTGTTAGGACCCAGTACTTC.

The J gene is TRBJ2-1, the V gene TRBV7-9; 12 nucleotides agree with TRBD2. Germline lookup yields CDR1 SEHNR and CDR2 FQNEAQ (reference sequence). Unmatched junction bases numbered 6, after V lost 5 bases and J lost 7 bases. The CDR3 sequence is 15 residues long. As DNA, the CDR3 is TGTGCCAGCAGCCAGACTAGCGGGAGTGAGAATGAGCAGTTCTTC. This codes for CASSQTSGSENEQFF.

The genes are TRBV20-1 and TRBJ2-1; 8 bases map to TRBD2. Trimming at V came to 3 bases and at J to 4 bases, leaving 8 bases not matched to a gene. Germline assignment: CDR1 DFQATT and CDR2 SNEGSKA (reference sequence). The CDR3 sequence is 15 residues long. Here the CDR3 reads CSASIAGSNYNEQFF. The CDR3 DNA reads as TGCAGTGCTAGTATAGCGGGAAGTAATTACAATGAGCAGTTCTTC.

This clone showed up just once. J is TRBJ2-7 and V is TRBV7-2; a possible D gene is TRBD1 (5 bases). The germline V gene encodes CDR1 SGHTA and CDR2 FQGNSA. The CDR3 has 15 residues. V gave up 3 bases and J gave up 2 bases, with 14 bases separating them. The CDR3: CASSLSGAGTYEQYF. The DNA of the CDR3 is TGTGCCAGCAGCTTGTCAGGAGCAGGGACCTACGAGCAGTACTTC.

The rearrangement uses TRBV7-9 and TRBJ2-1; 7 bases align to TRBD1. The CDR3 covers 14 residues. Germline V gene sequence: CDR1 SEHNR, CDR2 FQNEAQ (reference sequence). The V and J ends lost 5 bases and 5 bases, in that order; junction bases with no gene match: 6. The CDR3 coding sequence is TGTGCCAGCAGCCGGGGACAGCTACACAATGAGCAGTTCTTC. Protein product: CASSRGQLHNEQFF.

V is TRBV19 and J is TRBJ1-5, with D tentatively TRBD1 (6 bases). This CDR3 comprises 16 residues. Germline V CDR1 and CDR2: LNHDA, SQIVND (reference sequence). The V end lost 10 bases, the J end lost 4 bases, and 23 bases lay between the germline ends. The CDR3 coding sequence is TGTGCCACTAAACAGGGTCCCAGGAGTCCTAATCAGCCCCAGCATTTT. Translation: CATKQGPRSPNQPQHF. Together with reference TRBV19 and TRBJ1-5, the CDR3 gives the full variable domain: DGGITQSPKYLFRKEGQNVTLSCEQNLNHDAMYWYRQDPGQGLRLIYYSQIVNDFQKGDIAEGYSVSREKKESFPLTVTSAQKNPTAFYLCATKQGPRSPNQPQHFGDGTRLSIL.

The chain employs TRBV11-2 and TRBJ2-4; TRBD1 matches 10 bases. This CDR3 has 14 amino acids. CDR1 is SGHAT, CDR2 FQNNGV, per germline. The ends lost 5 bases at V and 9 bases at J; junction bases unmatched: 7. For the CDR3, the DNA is TGTGCCAGCAGCCCCGGGACAGGGGAGAGCATTCAGTACTTC. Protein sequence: CASSPGTGESIQYF.

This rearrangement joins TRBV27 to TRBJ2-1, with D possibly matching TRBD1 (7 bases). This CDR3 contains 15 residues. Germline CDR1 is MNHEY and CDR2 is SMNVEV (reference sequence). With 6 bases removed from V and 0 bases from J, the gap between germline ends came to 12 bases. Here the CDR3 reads CASSPGGSSYNEQFF. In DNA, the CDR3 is TGTGCCAGCAGCCCAGGGGGGTCCTCCTACAATGAGCAGTTCTTC.

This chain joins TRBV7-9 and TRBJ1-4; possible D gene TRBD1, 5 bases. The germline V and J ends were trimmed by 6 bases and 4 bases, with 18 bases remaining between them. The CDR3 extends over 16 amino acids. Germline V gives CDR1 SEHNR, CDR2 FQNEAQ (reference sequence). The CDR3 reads CASSFSLSGFNEKLFF. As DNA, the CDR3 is TGTGCCAGCAGTTTTTCCTTATCAGGGTTTAATGAAAAACTGTTTTTT.